This T cell receptor (beta chain) was observed in a study of cytomegalovirus exposure and HLA in healthy donors. Points from the study as a whole: There were several of the most significant clusters that appeared linked to common viral pathogens in a later analysis. Diagnosis of cytomegalovirus status made by the classifier reportedly showed high specificity and sensitivity. In a later analysis, at a false discovery rate of 0.05, 16,951 TCR beta sequences matched HLA alleles.

On this clone itself: Its antigen is not identified.

V lost 4 bases to trimming and J lost 3 bases; unmatched junction nucleotides: 9. Germline-derived CDR1 and CDR2 are MDHEN and SYDVKM. CDR3 size: 16 residues. Primers: 60 Vbeta forward and 13 Jbeta reverse. Some clones are missing from TCRdb's copy, which holds only in-frame ones; the method was immunoSEQ multiplex PCR. The table lists 130,000 or so clones, roughly four fifths of them singletons, with approximately 3.2% in the top ten. Sample: PBMCs. J is TRBJ2-1 and V is TRBV28; TRBD2 aligns across 7 bases. The sequence was obtained from a man between 18 and 29 years old in good health and CMV-seropositive. This CDR3 is CASSSPGGHGYNEQFF. The CDR3 DNA is TGTGCCAGCAGTTCCCCGGGAGGCCATGGCTACAATGAGCAGTTCTTC.